The sequence of this T cell receptor beta chain was determined in a study of PD-1 and CTLA-4 blockade in melanoma. TCRdb keeps only in-frame clones here, not all; method: immunoSEQ multiplex PCR. The sample lists about 16,000 clones; approximately 70% were seen once. Looked up from germline, CDR1 is KGHSH and CDR2 is LQKENI. This CDR3 is built from 17 residues. The V gene lost 1 base and the J gene lost 4 bases, with 16 bases spanning the gap. The sequences come from CD8+ T cells from peripheral blood, collected from a patient given anti-PD-1 treatment. The chain employs TRBV18 and TRBJ2-2; the D gene is possibly TRBD2 (6 bases). The origin of this receptor is a human donor with melanoma. CDR3 protein: CASSPRLGGEFTGELFF. CDR3 bases: TGTGCCAGCTCACCACGACTAGGAGGGGAGTTCACCGGGGAGCTGTTTTTT.